Below, one TCR beta chain is given with its context. Its antigen is not identified. TCRdb keeps only in-frame clones here, not all; method: immunoSEQ multiplex PCR. The repertoire holds approximately 940,000 clones, with over 75% as singletons. The V end lost 1 base, the J end lost 5 bases, and 12 bases lay between the germline ends. The germline V gene encodes CDR1 SGHRS and CDR2 YFSETQ. This CDR3 contains 14 residues. The record originates from a study of shared clonotypes between healthy human individuals. Overall study results and limits: Larger estimated richness was generally recorded for naive subsets relative to memory subsets.

The rearrangement joins TRBV5-1 to TRBJ1-1; TRBD1 might be the D (5 bases). Sequenced input: memory CD4+ T cells sorted from blood. Regarding subset: CD45RA-negative fraction. The receptor's source is a man younger than 35 in good health. The CDR3 nucleotides read TGCGCCAGCAGCTTGTGGGGCCAGGAAACTGAAGCTTTCTTT. Translating it yields CASSLWGQETEAFF.